This T cell receptor beta chain was identified during a study of blood T cell repertoires in COVID-19. Study-wide background: Researchers got acute and convalescent COVID-19 samples from the United States, Italy and Spain.

In the original analysis: Nucleated cell number was recorded as an estimate derived from reference gene primer amplification. Profiling relied on immunoSEQ multiplex PCR, and the TCRdb table lists in-frame clones only, not all of them. V and J calls and clone size are copied from that table; D and trimming were computed from the DNA. The sample has 200,000 to 250,000 clones; roughly 86% are singletons. V lost 2 bases and J 8 bases, leaving 13 bases between the germline ends. This CDR3 has 13 residues. Germline CDR1 reads MNHEY; CDR2 reads SVGEGT. This rearrangement joins TRBV6-2 or TRBV6-3 to TRBJ2-7; unclear D gene. Sample: peripheral blood. The sequence was obtained from a woman in her 70s with active or convalescent COVID-19. The CDR3 coding sequence is TGTGCCAGCAGTTACGAGTCCCTGCTCAAGCAGTACTTC. Translating gives CASSYESLLKQYF.